The 29 T cell receptor beta chains below all came from one sample that was sequenced in a study of blood T cell repertoires in COVID-19. Here immunoSEQ multiplex PCR was the method, and the copy in TCRdb shows in-frame clones only, minus some. The sample includes 200,000 to 250,000 clones, 80% to 85% of them seen just once. Sequenced: peripheral blood. The receptors were gathered from a woman aged 25 to 39 who had recovered from COVID-19.

The rearrangement uses TRBV2 and TRBJ1-2; D is perhaps TRBD1 (6 bases). The CDR3 sequence is 15 residues long. Trimming pared 6 bases from V and 8 bases from J, leaving 22 bases between. Germline CDR1 and CDR2: SNHLY and FYNNEI. The CDR3 region is CASRWGPRADLGYTF. The DNA for the CDR3 is TGTGCCAGCAGGTGGGGGCCAAGGGCTGATCTGGGCTACACCTTC.

The chain carries TRBV5-1 and TRBJ2-1, with TRBD2 identical over 11 bases. The V gene end was trimmed by 2 bases and the J gene end by 7 bases; junction bases not matched to a gene: 8. The CDR3 length is 16 residues. Germline CDR1 is SGHRS and CDR2 is YFSETQ. CDR3: CASSLGTSGSENEQFF. The CDR3 region has the DNA TGCGCCAGCAGCTTAGGAACTAGCGGGAGTGAGAATGAGCAGTTCTTC.

This clone appeared a few times. The CDR3 loop reads CASSDRGSGNTIYF. DNA of the CDR3: TGCGCCAGCAGTGACCGGGGCTCTGGAAACACCATATATTTT. The chain employs TRBV10-1 and TRBJ1-3; no definite D call. Between the trimmed V and J ends, which lost 3 bases and 0 bases, there was a span of 6 bases. This CDR3 has 14 amino acids. Per germline, CDR1 WNHNN and CDR2 SYGVQD (reference sequence).

This clone was detected once. This chain connects TRBV7-3 to TRBJ2-2; 7 bases map to TRBD2. From germline, CDR1 is SGHTA and CDR2 FQGTGA. With V trimmed by 3 bases and J by 1 base, 8 bases remained unmatched. The CDR3 sequence is 17 residues long. The chain's CDR3 is CASSFLGGSGNTGELFF. The CDR3 DNA is TGTGCCAGCAGCTTCTTGGGAGGGAGTGGGAACACCGGGGAGCTGTTTTTT.

This clone was counted a single time. V is TRBV4-1 and J is TRBJ2-1, with 13 bases matching TRBD2. V lost 2 bases and J lost 9; bases outside the gene matches: 7. There are 16 residues in the CDR3. From germline, CDR1 is MGHRA and CDR2 YSYEKL. The CDR3 DNA is TGCGCCAGCAGCCAACTAGGACTAGCGGGAGAGGTTGAGCAGTTCTTC. This codes for CASSQLGLAGEVEQFF.

Points on this clone: The junction departs from germline at one end; a sequencing error may be responsible. The rearrangement joins TRBV5-6 to TRBJ1-4; D uncertain. Germline V CDR1 and CDR2: SGHDT, YYEEEE. CDR3 length: 15 residues. CDR3 sequence: CASSPSATKDEKLFF. Written as DNA, the CDR3 is TGTGCCAGCAGCCCTTCAGCGACGAAGGATGAGAAACTGTTTTTT.

The chain links TRBV19 to TRBJ1-5; D may be TRBD1 (5 bases). Germline V gene data show CDR1 as LNHDA and CDR2 as SQIVND (reference sequence). Trimming left V 5 bases short and J 0 bases short, with 11 bases between. The CDR3 sequence is 15 residues long. In DNA, the CDR3 is TGTGCCAGTAGTTCAACACAGGATAGCAATCAGCCCCAGCATTTT. Its translation: CASSSTQDSNQPQHF.

V gene TRBV27 combines with J gene TRBJ2-1; 7 bases agree with TRBD1. Per the germline V gene, CDR1 is MNHEY and CDR2 is SMNVEV (reference sequence). After removal of 2 bases from V and 4 bases from J, the junction contained 2 bases not matched to a gene. This CDR3 spans 14 amino acids. The CDR3 nucleotides read TGTGCCAGCAGTTTAGGGGACAGTTACAATGAGCAGTTCTTC. Its translation is CASSLGDSYNEQFF.

With regard to this clone: Other nucleotide sequences in the sample specify the same CDR3. The chain uses TRBV5-1 and TRBJ2-3; the match to TRBD1 covers 9 bases. Per germline, CDR1 SGHRS and CDR2 YFSETQ. CDR3 size: 14 residues. J gave up 3 bases and V 3 bases, and 2 bases lay outside the gene matches. CDR3 region: CASSSGQGTDTQYF. CDR3 DNA: TGCGCCAGCAGCTCGGGACAGGGAACAGATACGCAGTATTTT.

The V and J genes are TRBV27 and TRBJ2-7; D not resolved. This CDR3 spans 12 amino acids. Trimming shortened V by 8 bases and J by 4 bases, and 12 bases separated the two germline ends. Germline CDR1 MNHEY, CDR2 SMNVEV (reference sequence). CDR3 nucleotides: TGTGCCAGCTCCGAGGTCGGGTACGAGCAGTACTTC. Its translation: CASSEVGYEQYF.

This chain links TRBV11-2 with TRBJ2-1, with D possibly being TRBD2 (6 bases). The V gene's germline CDR1 is SGHAT and CDR2 FQNNGV. This CDR3 has 10 residues. The V and J ends lost 6 bases and 10 bases respectively, with 7 bases between them. The CDR3 region has the DNA TGTGCCAGCAGGGGGAGGGAGCAGTTCTTC. It translates to CASRGREQFF.

This sequence joins TRBV5-4 and TRBJ2-3; 8 nucleotides align to TRBD2. CDR1 is SGHNT, CDR2 YYREEE, per germline (reference sequence). CDR3 size: 15 residues. V was clipped by 2 bases and J by 7 bases; unmatched bases: 9. The CDR3 region is CASSLAGAIGNTQYF. Written as DNA, the CDR3 is TGTGCCAGCAGCTTAGCGGGAGCAATCGGCAATACGCAGTATTTT.

The chain couples TRBV28 to TRBJ2-7; 9 bases fit TRBD1. The CDR3 has 15 residues. J lost 6 bases, V lost 6 bases, and 12 bases had no gene match. CDR1 and CDR2 (germline): MDHEN, SYDVKM. CDR3 bases: TGTGCCAGCAGCATTACCGGGACAGGGCAGATCGAGCAGTACTTC. It is translated as CASSITGTGQIEQYF.

V is TRBV7-9 and J is TRBJ2-5; TRBD2 matches at 10 bases. V trimming: 5 bases; J trimming: 5 bases; junction bases outside the gene matches: 11. From germline, CDR1 is SEHNR and CDR2 FQNEAQ (reference sequence). CDR3 size: 16 residues. The DNA for the CDR3 is TGTGCCAGCAGCGGGTTAGCGGGAGGAGGGTTTGAGACCCAGTACTTC. Encoded protein: CASSGLAGGGFETQYF. Supplemented by reference TRBV7-9 and TRBJ2-5, the full variable domain reads DTGVSQNPRHKITKRGQNVTFRCDPISEHNRLYWYRQTLGQGPEFLTYFQNEAQLEKSRLLSDRFSAERPKGSFSTLEIQRTEQGDSAMYLCASSGLAGGGFETQYFGPGTRLLVL.

This chain connects TRBV28 to TRBJ1-5; TRBD1 matches 11 bases. CDR1 is MDHEN and CDR2 is SYDVKM in the germline V gene. With V trimmed by 6 bases and J by 3 bases, 13 bases remained unmatched. The CDR3 has 18 residues. This CDR3 is CASRRTGGFNRPNQPQHF. As DNA, the CDR3 is TGTGCCAGCAGACGGACAGGGGGCTTCAACCGCCCCAATCAGCCCCAGCATTTT.

This clone showed up just once. J is TRBJ2-7 and V is TRBV13, with 10 bases matching TRBD1. The V gene end was trimmed by 5 bases and the J gene end by 4 bases; junction bases not matched to a gene: 8. The CDR3 runs to 15 residues. Germline lookup yields CDR1 PRHDT and CDR2 FYEKMQ (reference sequence). This CDR3 reads CASSPGTGVFYEQYF. In nucleotides, the CDR3 is TGTGCCAGCAGCCCCGGGACAGGGGTCTTTTACGAGCAGTACTTC.

The rearrangement joins TRBV6-8 to TRBJ2-7, with 9 bases fitting TRBD1. The J segment lost 5 bases and the V segment lost 0 bases, leaving 8 bases of the junction unmatched. The CDR3 runs to 16 residues. Germline CDR1 reads MNHGY; CDR2 reads SAAAGT. For the CDR3, the DNA is TGTGCCAGCAGTTACTCGAGACAGGGGGTGTCCCACGAGCAGTACTTC. Its protein is CASSYSRQGVSHEQYF.

This chain uses TRBV3-1 (or the pseudogene TRBV3-2) with TRBJ1-1; 9 bases are shared with TRBD1. The CDR3 totals 17 residues. Germline V gene sequence: CDR1 LGHDT, CDR2 YNNKEL (reference sequence). J lost 0 bases, V lost 4 bases, and 9 bases had no gene match. Here the CDR3 reads CASSRSRTGDMNTEAFF. In DNA form, the CDR3 reads TGTGCCAGCAGCCGCTCTCGGACAGGGGACATGAACACTGAAGCTTTCTTT.

This chain connects TRBV11-3 to TRBJ2-5; unclear D gene. The germline CDR1 and CDR2 sequences are SGHNT and YENEEA. This CDR3 has 13 residues. V shed 5 bases and J shed 7 bases, with 14 bases lying between them. The CDR3 is CASSPSQGGTQYF. CDR3 nucleotides: TGTGCCAGCAGCCCCTCCCAAGGCGGGACCCAGTACTTC.

The chain recombines TRBV7-9 with TRBJ1-5; 7 bases agree with TRBD1. After removal of 4 bases from V and 6 bases from J, the junction contained 3 bases not matched to a gene. CDR3 length equals 13 residues. The germline CDR1 and CDR2 sequences are SEHNR and FQNEAQ (reference sequence). CDR3 DNA: TGTGCCAGCAGCTCTGGACAGGTTCAGCCCCAGCATTTT. Its protein product is CASSSGQVQPQHF. Full variable domain (outside the CDR3, taken from reference TRBV7-9 and TRBJ1-5): DTGVSQNPRHKITKRGQNVTFRCDPISEHNRLYWYRQTLGQGPEFLTYFQNEAQLEKSRLLSDRFSAERPKGSFSTLEIQRTEQGDSAMYLCASSSGQVQPQHFGDGTRLSIL.

With regard to this clone: Other DNA sequences within the sample encode an identical CDR3. V usage is TRBV28 and J usage is TRBJ2-3, with 7 bases identical to TRBD2. The V gene end was trimmed by 5 bases and the J gene end by 2 bases; junction bases not matched to a gene: 7. Germline CDR1 and CDR2: MDHEN and SYDVKM. The CDR3 spans 15 residues. CDR3 sequence (DNA): TGTGCCAGCAGTCCTCCTAGCGGTCTCACAGATACGCAGTATTTT. This translates into CASSPPSGLTDTQYF. Looking up the rest from reference TRBV28 and TRBJ2-3 gives the full variable domain: DVKVTQSSRYLVKRTGEKVFLECVQDMDHENMFWYRQDPGLGLRLIYFSYDVKMKEKGDIPEGYSVSREKKERFSLILESASTNQTSMYLCASSPPSGLTDTQYFGPGTRLTVL.

This clone was found a few times. This chain uses TRBV19 with TRBJ2-5; 7 bases map to TRBD1. The CDR3 spans 13 residues. V gave up 7 bases and J gave up 3 bases; unmatched junction bases: 5. Germline V gene data show CDR1 as LNHDA and CDR2 as SQIVND (reference sequence). The CDR3 DNA reads as TGTGCCAGTACCAAGGGGGCGGAAGAGACCCAGTACTTC. Residues: CASTKGAEETQYF.

The V and J genes are TRBV5-1 and TRBJ2-5; maybe TRBD2 (6 bases). CDR3 size: 14 residues. Germline V gives CDR1 SGHRS, CDR2 YFSETQ. Trimming cost V 2 bases and J 5 bases, with 13 bases left between them. The CDR3 DNA follows: TGCGCCAGCAGCTTTAACGGGGGTTGGGAGACCCAGTACTTC. It specifies CASSFNGGWETQYF.

As to this clone: An end of the junction does not agree with germline; a read error may underlie this. J is TRBJ2-7 and V is TRBV27, with 7 nucleotides matching TRBD1. This CDR3 contains 14 residues. From germline, CDR1 is MNHEY and CDR2 SMNVEV (reference sequence). As DNA, the CDR3 is TGTGCAAGCAAAAAGGGGGCTTGGTCCTACGAGCAGTACTTC. Encoded protein: CASKKGAWSYEQYF.

This chain uses TRBV12-3 or TRBV12-4 with TRBJ1-5; D is perhaps TRBD1 (6 bases). V shed 9 bases and J shed 2 bases, with 11 bases lying between them. This CDR3 contains 13 residues. The CDR3 region is CARGGRGNQPQHF. The CDR3 region has the DNA TGTGCCAGGGGGGGGCGGGGCAATCAGCCCCAGCATTTT.

This clone was found once. The chain couples TRBV5-1 to TRBJ2-7; tentative D call: TRBD1 (6 bases). CDR1 and CDR2 (germline): SGHRS, YFSETQ. The V end lost 4 bases, the J end lost 2 bases, and 16 bases lay between the germline ends. The CDR3 contains 15 residues. CDR3 region: CASSLQPGTTYEQYF. DNA of the CDR3: TGCGCCAGCAGCCTACAGCCGGGGACAACCTACGAGCAGTACTTC.

The chain recombines TRBV19 with TRBJ1-5; 7 bases match TRBD1. The CDR3 has 16 residues. Germline V gene data show CDR1 as LNHDA and CDR2 as SQIVND (reference sequence). V lost 5 bases and J lost 3; bases outside the gene matches: 10. Written as DNA, the CDR3 is TGTGCCAGTAGTCGACAGGGTGACTATAACAATCAGCCCCAGCATTTT. Translated: CASSRQGDYNNQPQHF.

V gene TRBV9 combines with J gene TRBJ1-4; 7 bases align to TRBD1. Germline V gives CDR1 SGDLS, CDR2 YYNGEE. The CDR3 has 16 residues. The J segment lost 3 bases and the V segment lost 3 bases, leaving 8 bases of the junction unmatched. The CDR3 protein is CASSEGTAGPNEKLFF. CDR3 DNA sequence: TGTGCCAGCAGCGAGGGGACAGCTGGCCCTAATGAAAAACTGTTTTTT.

The J gene is TRBJ2-7, the V gene TRBV27; maybe TRBD1 (5 bases). Between the trimmed V and J ends, which lost 2 bases and 2 bases, there was a span of 16 bases. The CDR3 length is 16 residues. Germline values: CDR1 MNHEY, CDR2 SMNVEV (reference sequence). CDR3 sequence: CASSLVLGREPYEQYF. In DNA, the CDR3 is TGTGCCAGCAGTTTAGTGTTGGGCAGGGAACCCTACGAGCAGTACTTC.